This T cell receptor (beta chain) was documented in a study of blood T cells in healthy people across ages. Study observations and caveats: Fewer expanded clones and more diversity marked long-lived versus aged donors.

PCR was performed a second time for about 7 to 12 cycles using a sample-barcoded 5' primer and a J-beta primer mix. TCRdb reprocessed the 5' RACE reads with MiXCR, giving one entry per CDR3 protein. Here the sample spans some 1.5 million distinct CDR3 sequences, 35% to 45% being singletons. Turning to this clonotype: The antigen is not known.

V was clipped by 1 base and J by 5 bases; unmatched bases: 20. Per the germline V gene, CDR1 is SGHRS and CDR2 is YFSETQ. The CDR3 spans 19 residues. Every sample had a minimum of 6.5 million PBMCs isolated. The gene calls are TRBV5-1 and TRBJ2-7; 8 bases fit TRBD1. This receptor was identified in a woman younger than 35 in good health. The sample consisted of blood. As DNA, the CDR3 is TGCGCCAGCAGCTTGTCACCGGACAGGGCTGTGGGGGAAGCTAACGAGCAGTACTTC. Translated, it gives CASSLSPDRAVGEANEQYF. Full variable domain (outside the CDR3, taken from reference TRBV5-1 and TRBJ2-7): KAGVTQTPRYLIKTRGQQVTLSCSPISGHRSVSWYQQTPGQGLQFLFEYFSETQRNKGNFPGRFSGRQFSNSRSEMNVSTLELGDSALYLCASSLSPDRAVGEANEQYFGPGTRLTVT.